These 13 T cell receptor beta chains were sequenced from one sample in a study of response to subunit inactivated influenza vaccine. TCRdb re-analysed the RT-PCR reads in MiXCR, keeping a single row per CDR3 protein. Here the sample spans a few hundred thousand distinct CDR3 sequences, about 15% being singletons. The sample in question was PBMCs from blood, obtained less than 13 days after vaccination. These receptors all come from a man aged 50-59 years who received an inactivated influenza vaccine.

This clonotype came up a few times. The rearrangement links TRBV7-2 to TRBJ2-1, with D unresolved. CDR1 SGHTA and CDR2 FQGNSA come from the germline V gene. The CDR3 length is 12 residues. V was pared by 1 base and J by 10 bases, with 8 bases between. Written as DNA, the CDR3 is TGTGCCAGCAGCTTAGACTGGGCAGAGCAGTTCTTC. This sequence encodes CASSLDWAEQFF. Drawing the rest from reference TRBV7-2 and TRBJ2-1, the complete variable domain is GAGVSQSPSNKVTEKGKDVELRCDPISGHTALYWYRQSLGQGLEFLIYFQGNSAPDKSGLPSDRFSAERTGGSVSTLTIQRTQQEDSAVYLCASSLDWAEQFFGPGTRLTVL.

The genes are TRBV5-1 and TRBJ1-4, with unresolved D. Trimming pared 1 base from V and 6 bases from J, leaving 13 bases between. The CDR3 is 15 amino acids. CDR1 is SGHRS and CDR2 is YFSETQ in the germline V gene. The CDR3 sequence is CASSLYPRLDEKLFF. The CDR3 bases are TGCGCCAGCAGCTTGTACCCCCGACTGGATGAAAAACTGTTTTTT.

The CDR3 sequence: CASSPRWGLAQRGEQYF. The DNA for the CDR3 is TGTGCCAGCAGCCCCCGTTGGGGGCTAGCCCAAAGGGGCGAGCAGTACTTC. The chain links TRBV13 to TRBJ2-7; a weak D match, TRBD1 (6 bases). V was pared by 5 bases and J by 6 bases, with 26 bases between. CDR3 length: 17 residues. Per germline, CDR1 PRHDT and CDR2 FYEKMQ (reference sequence).

This clonotype was seen only a few times. The chain is built from TRBV3-1 and TRBJ2-1; 8 bases line up with TRBD1. Germline lookup yields CDR1 LGHDT and CDR2 YNNKEL (reference sequence). The CDR3 runs to 13 residues. J lost 13 bases, V lost 2 bases, and 7 bases had no gene match. The CDR3 coding sequence is TGTGCCAGCAGCCAACATCGGACAGGGTCTCAGTTCTTC. It yields the protein CASSQHRTGSQFF.

Regarding this clonotype: This is likely a read error, given that the CDR3 carries no conserved phenylalanine or tryptophan at its end. The V gene is TRBV4-3, the J gene TRBJ2-5; 10 nucleotides line up with TRBD2. CDR3 length: 17 residues. CDR1 and CDR2 (germline): LGHNA, YSLEER. The DNA of the CDR3 is TGCGCCAGCAGTCAAGGTTGGAGCGGGAGGGTGCAAGAGACCCAGTACCTC. This translates into CASSQGWSGRVQETQYL.

This clonotype was counted only a few times. The chain uses TRBV7-9 and TRBJ2-2; TRBD1 might be the D (6 bases). The CDR3 spans 14 residues. In germline, CDR1 is SEHNR, CDR2 FQNEAQ (reference sequence). V lost 4 bases to trimming and J lost 6 bases, with 12 bases between them. The CDR3 DNA sequence: TGTGCCAGCAGCTCAAATCCAGGGGCCGGGGAGCTGTTTTTT. Amino acid sequence: CASSSNPGAGELFF.

This clonotype has only a few counts. V and J are TRBV20-1 and TRBJ2-1; TRBD2 aligns across 8 bases. CDR3 length equals 16 residues. With 2 bases clipped from V and 7 bases from J, the junction kept 13 bases outside the gene matches. CDR1 DFQATT and CDR2 SNEGSKA come from the germline V gene (reference sequence). The CDR3: CSARKASGGRLNEQFF. The CDR3 DNA reads TGCAGTGCTAGAAAAGCCAGCGGGGGACGGTTGAATGAGCAGTTCTTC.

This clonotype came up a few times. The chain is built from TRBV6-4 and TRBJ2-5; D not resolved. Germline V gene data show CDR1 as MRHNA and CDR2 as SNTAGT. V gave up 4 bases and J gave up 0 bases, with 12 bases separating them. The CDR3 extends over 15 amino acids. The CDR3 DNA sequence: TGTGCCAGCAGTGGTACAACAGTGTACCAAGAGACCCAGTACTTC. Its translation: CASSGTTVYQETQYF.

This clonotype was detected a few times. The chain links TRBV7-2 to TRBJ2-2; D gene uncertain. The CDR3 is 13 residues long. V lost 6 bases and J lost 7, with 12 bases in between. Germline-derived CDR1 and CDR2 are SGHTA and FQGNSA. CDR3 sequence (DNA): TGTGCCAGCAGGAACGCTCCGAGCGGGGAGCTGTTTTTT. Translating it yields CASRNAPSGELFF.

This clonotype was observed a few times. The J gene is TRBJ1-2, the V gene TRBV6-2 or TRBV6-3, with D maybe TRBD1 (5 bases). The CDR3 is 16 amino acids. Germline values: CDR1 MNHEY, CDR2 SVGEGT. Trimming cost V 2 bases and J 8 bases, with 21 bases left between them. CDR3 nucleotide sequence: TGTGCCAGCAGTTACGGGGGGAGTCGGGAAGTACGAGGCTACACCTTC. It translates to CASSYGGSREVRGYTF.

V is TRBV5-1 and J is TRBJ2-7; perhaps TRBD2 as D (5 bases). V was shortened by 0 bases and J by 1 base, with 14 bases between the two germline ends. Germline values: CDR1 SGHRS, CDR2 YFSETQ. CDR3 length equals 16 residues. The CDR3 region has the DNA TGCGCCAGCAGCTTGGCCCCGCCCGGGGATTCCTACGAGCAGTACTTC. Translation gives CASSLAPPGDSYEQYF.

This chain links TRBV11-2 with TRBJ2-5; no clear D. This CDR3 region has 15 residues. V lost 4 bases to trimming and J lost 2 bases, with 14 bases between them. From germline, CDR1 is SGHAT and CDR2 FQNNGV. The CDR3 nucleotides read TGTGCCAGCAGCTACGGTCAAACCCAACAAGAGACCCAGTACTTC. It yields the protein CASSYGQTQQETQYF.

V usage is TRBV7-3 and J usage is TRBJ2-2, with D uncertain. The germline CDR1 and CDR2 sequences are SGHTA and FQGTGA. Trimming took off 5 bases at V and 0 bases at J, with 13 bases between the two ends. CDR3 length equals 16 residues. The chain's CDR3 is CASSPMDGANTGELFF. As DNA, the CDR3 is TGTGCCAGCAGCCCCATGGACGGTGCGAACACCGGGGAGCTGTTTTTT.